The 29 T cell receptor beta chains presented below share a single source sample, sequenced in a study of T-cell reconstitution after alpha-beta-depleted transplantation in children. It was with unique molecular identifiers that the TCRbeta library was prepared. TCRdb independently ran MiXCR on the PCR reads; one entry per CDR3 protein. This table has about 460,000 distinct CDR3 sequences, approximately 12% appearing once. This sample comprised PBMCs from the stem cell graft donor, obtained from the stem cell graft. The receptor source for this set is a human donor who donated a stem cell graft to a child with combined immunodeficiency.

This clonotype was seen at least ten times. The CDR3: CATSRASGDYNEQFF. CDR3 DNA: TGTGCCACCAGCAGAGCCAGCGGGGACTACAATGAGCAGTTCTTC. The chain employs TRBV15 and TRBJ2-1; 7 nucleotides agree with TRBD2. V trimming: 1 base; J trimming: 3 bases; junction bases outside the gene matches: 3. The length of the CDR3 is 15 residues. Germline V CDR1 and CDR2: LNHNV, YYDKDF (reference sequence).

The chain couples TRBV5-6 to TRBJ1-2; D perhaps matches TRBD1 (6 bases). This CDR3 spans 13 amino acids. Germline V gene data show CDR1 as SGHDT and CDR2 as YYEEEE. V was shortened by 1 base and J by 4 bases, with 8 bases between the two germline ends. CDR3 DNA: TGTGCCAGCAGCTTGATCAGGGGCTATGGCTACACCTTC. It translates to CASSLIRGYGYTF.

This clonotype has more than one count but fewer than ten. This chain connects TRBV23-1 to TRBJ2-3, with 10 bases fitting TRBD1. TRBV23-1 is an ORF, and what it does is uncertain. V shed 4 bases and J 2 bases; nucleotides not matched to a gene: 9. The CDR3 loop spans 17 amino acids. CDR3 in amino acids: CASSPPAGQGITDTQYF. The CDR3 DNA reads TGCGCCAGCAGTCCCCCGGCGGGACAGGGGATCACAGATACGCAGTATTTT.

The sample holds many counts of this clonotype. This chain connects TRBV12-3 or TRBV12-4 to TRBJ2-3; 7 positions agree with TRBD2. The CDR3 loop spans 14 amino acids. Losses at the gene ends were 7 bases for V and 4 bases for J; bases not matched to a gene: 8. CDR3: CASNPVGGSDTQYF. In DNA form, the CDR3 reads TGTGCCAGCAACCCGGTGGGGGGGTCAGATACGCAGTATTTT.

The table lists this clonotype with a few counts. The chain links TRBV2 to TRBJ2-6; D is ambiguous. The CDR3 covers 17 residues. Trimming left V 0 bases short and J 0 bases short, with 9 bases between. Germline V lookup: CDR1 SNHLY, CDR2 FYNNEI. CDR3 nucleotides: TGTGCCAGCAGTGAAGCGAGGACCGGCTCTGGGGCCAACGTCCTGACTTTC. It yields the protein CASSEARTGSGANVLTF.

The chain uses TRBV18 and TRBJ2-7; unclear D gene. Deletions cut 0 bases from V and 9 bases from J, with 12 bases between. Germline V gene sequence: CDR1 KGHSH, CDR2 LQKENI. This CDR3 contains 13 residues. This CDR3 is CASSPPNARGQYF. The CDR3 DNA reads as TGTGCCAGCTCACCACCGAACGCCCGCGGGCAGTACTTC.

The table lists this clonotype with many counts. This chain links TRBV12-3 or TRBV12-4 with TRBJ2-1; D is uncertain. V lost 5 bases and J lost 0, with 2 bases in between. The CDR3 contains 12 residues. The CDR3 protein is CASSLSYNEQFF. For the CDR3, the DNA is TGTGCCAGCAGTCTCTCCTACAATGAGCAGTTCTTC.

This clonotype was seen at least ten times. The chain is built from TRBV7-2 and TRBJ2-7, with TRBD1 matching over 8 bases. The germline V gene encodes CDR1 SGHTA and CDR2 FQGNSA. The V and J ends lost 2 bases and 0 bases, in that order; junction bases with no gene match: 6. CDR3 length equals 16 residues. The CDR3 bases are TGTGCCAGCAGCTTAACGGACAGGGCGAGCTCCTACGAGCAGTACTTC. Its translation is CASSLTDRASSYEQYF.

This clonotype appeared a few times. The genes are TRBV24-1 and TRBJ2-3, with D possibly matching TRBD1 (6 bases). Trimming took 3 bases from V and 4 from J, leaving 10 bases between them. CDR1 and CDR2 (germline): KGHDR, SFDVKD. The CDR3 has 14 residues. CDR3 nucleotides: TGTGCCACCAGTGATGCCCGACAGGCAGATACGCAGTATTTT. Its protein product is CATSDARQADTQYF.

The V gene is TRBV29-1, the J gene TRBJ2-5; D is uncertain. The germline V gene has CDR1 SQVTM and CDR2 ANQGSEA. V dropped 7 bases and J dropped 5 bases, with 11 bases sitting between them. This CDR3 has 11 amino acids. The CDR3 is CSGSSRETQYF. CDR3 DNA: TGCAGCGGCTCCTCACGGGAGACCCAGTACTTC. The variable domain in full, completed from reference TRBV29-1 and TRBJ2-5, reads SAVISQKPSRDICQRGTSLTIQCQVDSQVTMMFWYRQQPGQSLTLIATANQGSEATYESGFVIDKFPISRPNLTFSTLTVSNMSPEDSSIYLCSGSSRETQYFGPGTRLLVL.

This clonotype has at least ten counts. The chain carries TRBV6-1 and TRBJ2-7; the match to TRBD2 covers 9 bases. Trimming removed 5 bases from V and 7 bases from J; junction bases left unmatched: 15. The V gene's germline CDR1 is MNHNS and CDR2 SASEGT. This CDR3 is 16 amino acids long. CDR3 in amino acids: CASSPHGGGRAGEQYF. Here the CDR3 DNA reads TGTGCCAGCAGTCCCCATGGAGGCGGGAGGGCCGGAGAGCAGTACTTC.

This clonotype was detected ten times or more. The genes are TRBV7-9 and TRBJ1-1; TRBD1 might be the D (5 bases). This CDR3 region has 14 residues. CDR1 SEHNR and CDR2 FQNEAQ come from the germline V gene (reference sequence). V dropped 11 bases and J dropped 0 bases, with 16 bases sitting between them. CDR3 amino acids: CAHGHDPMNTEAFF. As DNA, the CDR3 is TGTGCCCACGGACATGATCCTATGAACACTGAAGCTTTCTTT.

This clonotype has only a few counts. The rearrangement links TRBV7-9 to TRBJ2-1; a weak D match, TRBD2 (6 bases). This CDR3 spans 16 amino acids. V lost 1 base to trimming and J lost 3 bases, with 13 bases between them. In germline, CDR1 is SEHNR, CDR2 FQNEAQ (reference sequence). This CDR3 is CASSLVGLAHYNEQFF. CDR3 coding DNA: TGTGCCAGCAGCTTAGTGGGACTGGCGCACTACAATGAGCAGTTCTTC. The variable domain in full, with the rest retrieved from reference TRBV7-9 and TRBJ2-1, is DTGVSQNPRHKITKRGQNVTFRCDPISEHNRLYWYRQTLGQGPEFLTYFQNEAQLEKSRLLSDRFSAERPKGSFSTLEIQRTEQGDSAMYLCASSLVGLAHYNEQFFGPGTRLTVL.

This clonotype was recorded a few times. V usage is TRBV5-1 and J usage is TRBJ2-1; 12 nucleotides match TRBD2. The CDR3 totals 19 residues. V dropped 4 bases and J dropped 5; count of bases not matched to a gene: 16. Germline V gene data show CDR1 as SGHRS and CDR2 as YFSETQ. The CDR3 DNA is TGCGCCAGCAGCCCCAGTATACGCCGGACTAGCGGGATCGACAATGAGCAGTTCTTC. Amino acids: CASSPSIRRTSGIDNEQFF.

This clonotype occurred a few times. The chain recombines TRBV15 with TRBJ2-3; the D gene could be TRBD1 or TRBD2 (5 bases each). Germline V gene data show CDR1 as LNHNV and CDR2 as YYDKDF (reference sequence). Trimming pared 8 bases from V and 0 bases from J, leaving 9 bases between. This CDR3 is 13 amino acids long. CDR3 residues: CATGGTSTDTQYF. The CDR3 DNA follows: TGTGCCACCGGGGGAACTAGCACAGATACGCAGTATTTT.

This clonotype occurred many times. CDR3 region: CSVAGAEQFF. The CDR3 DNA sequence: TGCAGCGTGGCGGGAGCTGAGCAGTTCTTC. The chain combines TRBV29-1 with TRBJ2-1; 7 bases are shared with TRBD2. The CDR3 consists of 10 residues. The trim removed 6 bases at V and 9 bases at J, leaving 2 bases unmatched. Germline V lookup: CDR1 SQVTM, CDR2 ANQGSEA.

In this sample, this clonotype turned up a few times. The rearrangement joins TRBV20-1 to TRBJ2-3; D remains ambiguous. Germline V gives CDR1 DFQATT, CDR2 SNEGSKA (reference sequence). This CDR3 has 15 amino acids. V was cut by 8 bases and J by 1 base, with 19 bases left in between. The CDR3: CSTLGSGVGTDTQYF. CDR3 nucleotide sequence: TGCAGTACCCTGGGTTCAGGAGTAGGCACAGATACGCAGTATTTT.

There are many counts of this clonotype. V is TRBV6-1 and J is TRBJ2-5; D is possibly TRBD1 (6 bases). The ends were cut back, 6 bases at V and 5 bases at J, with 25 bases in the middle. CDR1 is MNHNS and CDR2 is SASEGT in the germline V gene. The CDR3 runs 17 residues. CDR3 nucleotides: TGTGCCAGCAGGTCGGGACAAGCCTCCCCGGGTGGGGAGACCCAGTACTTC. Amino acids: CASRSGQASPGGETQYF.

This clonotype was counted a few times. V is TRBV20-1 and J is TRBJ1-1, with 7 bases identical to TRBD1. The CDR3 covers 13 residues. CDR1 and CDR2 from the germline V gene are DFQATT and SNEGSKA (reference sequence). The V and J ends lost 0 bases and 3 bases, in that order; junction bases with no gene match: 1. In DNA, the CDR3 is TGCAGTGCTAGAGAGGGACAGTACACTGAAGCTTTCTTT. This translates into CSAREGQYTEAFF.

This clonotype was counted a few times. CDR3 sequence (DNA): TGTGCCAGCAGTGAAAGCAGGGCCGTTCGCAATCAGCCCCAGCATTTT. It yields the protein CASSESRAVRNQPQHF. V usage is TRBV6-1 and J usage is TRBJ1-5, with D maybe TRBD1 (5 bases). The CDR3 runs 16 residues. V lost 2 bases to trimming and J lost 2 bases, with 13 bases between them. The V gene's germline CDR1 is MNHNS and CDR2 SASEGT.

The sample holds a few counts of this clonotype. The CDR3 DNA sequence: TGTGCCAGCAGTTTACTATCCGGGGCAGTAGATACGCAGTATTTT. As protein: CASSLLSGAVDTQYF. The rearrangement uses TRBV27 and TRBJ2-3; D is perhaps TRBD1 or TRBD2 (5 bases each). Germline V gene sequence: CDR1 MNHEY, CDR2 SMNVEV (reference sequence). V gave up 2 bases and J gave up 5 bases, with 14 bases separating them. The CDR3 runs 15 residues.

This clonotype was counted only a few times. The J gene is TRBJ2-7, the V gene TRBV20-1; 9 bases are shared with TRBD1. The CDR3 has 14 amino acids. The junction had 7 bases not matched to a gene; V was cut back by 6 bases and J by 1 base. Germline CDR1 and CDR2: DFQATT and SNEGSKA (reference sequence). This CDR3 is CSAEDDRGSYEQYF. The CDR3 bases are TGCAGTGCAGAAGATGACAGGGGGTCCTACGAGCAGTACTTC.

This clonotype has only a few counts. The rearrangement links TRBV4-3 to TRBJ2-7; weak D call: TRBD2 (6 bases). The CDR3 has 15 residues. V lost 0 bases and J lost 6, with 15 bases in between. Germline CDR1 LGHNA, CDR2 YSLEER. DNA of the CDR3: TGCGCCAGCAGCCAAGAGGAAGGGGCCGGGGGCGAGCAGTACTTC. It codes for CASSQEEGAGGEQYF.

CDR3 DNA: TGTGCCAGCAGCTTAGACGGACAGTTCTCCTACGAGCAGTACTTC. Translating it yields CASSLDGQFSYEQYF. J is TRBJ2-7 and V is TRBV7-2, with D perhaps TRBD1 (6 bases). The CDR3 extends over 15 amino acids. CDR1 is SGHTA, CDR2 FQGNSA, per germline. Trimming stripped 1 base from V and 0 bases from J, with 10 bases between.

This clonotype was counted a single time. J is TRBJ2-3 and V is TRBV24-1, with 14 bases that match TRBD2. The CDR3 consists of 23 residues. Germline CDR1 KGHDR, CDR2 SFDVKD. For the CDR3, the DNA is TGTGCGGCCAGTGACGCCGGTTATGAAAACCACGGGACTAGCGGGGGAAGCACAGATACGCAGTATTTT. It is translated as CAASDAGYENHGTSGGSTDTQYF.

This clonotype was seen only a few times. This rearrangement joins TRBV6-2 or TRBV6-3 to TRBJ1-1; 8 bases map to TRBD1. V was pared by 6 bases and J by 3 bases, with 6 bases of the junction left unmatched. Germline CDR1 is MNHEY and CDR2 is SVGEGT. The CDR3 has 14 amino acids. CDR3 sequence: CASRTRDRYTEAFF. CDR3 in DNA: TGTGCCAGCAGGACACGGGACAGGTACACTGAAGCTTTCTTT.

This clonotype was counted ten times or more. The chain couples TRBV12-3 or TRBV12-4 to TRBJ1-3; 8 bases align to TRBD1. The trim removed 0 bases at V and 3 bases at J, leaving 7 bases unmatched. CDR3 length equals 17 residues. The CDR3 DNA is TGTGCCAGCAGTTTAGCGGGCACCAGGGGGCATGGAAACACCATATATTTT. Amino acids: CASSLAGTRGHGNTIYF.

A few counts support this clonotype. The V gene is TRBV29-1, the J gene TRBJ2-1; 8 bases line up with TRBD2. With 5 bases clipped from V and 3 bases from J, the junction kept 9 bases outside the gene matches. Germline CDR1 reads SQVTM; CDR2 reads ANQGSEA. This CDR3 is 15 amino acids long. The CDR3 DNA reads as TGCAGCGTTCTCCTCGTAGCGGGGTTCTACAATGAGCAGTTCTTC. Its translation: CSVLLVAGFYNEQFF.

The table lists this clonotype with many counts. The V call is TRBV29-1, the J call TRBJ2-1, with 10 bases that match TRBD2. The CDR3 runs to 18 residues. Unmatched junction bases numbered 18, after V lost 3 bases and J lost 7 bases. The V gene's germline CDR1 is SQVTM and CDR2 ANQGSEA. The CDR3 nucleotides are TGCAGCGTTGAGGGGGCGGCTAGCGGGAGTCGAGCTGGGAATGAGCAGTTCTTC. This codes for CSVEGAASGSRAGNEQFF.